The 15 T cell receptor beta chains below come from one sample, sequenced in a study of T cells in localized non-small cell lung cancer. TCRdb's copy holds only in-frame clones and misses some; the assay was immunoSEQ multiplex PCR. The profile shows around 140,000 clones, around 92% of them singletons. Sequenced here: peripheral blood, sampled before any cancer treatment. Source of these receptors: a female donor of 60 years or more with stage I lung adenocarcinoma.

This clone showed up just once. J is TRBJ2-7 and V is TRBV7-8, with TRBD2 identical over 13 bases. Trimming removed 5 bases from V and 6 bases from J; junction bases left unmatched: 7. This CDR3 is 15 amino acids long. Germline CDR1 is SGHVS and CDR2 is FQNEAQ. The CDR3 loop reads CASSLGLAGEREQYF. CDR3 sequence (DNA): TGTGCCAGCAGCCTAGGACTAGCGGGAGAGCGCGAGCAGTACTTC.

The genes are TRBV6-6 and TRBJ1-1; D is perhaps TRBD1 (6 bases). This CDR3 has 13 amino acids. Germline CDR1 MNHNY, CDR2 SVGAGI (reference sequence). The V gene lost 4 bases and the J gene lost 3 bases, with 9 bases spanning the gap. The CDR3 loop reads CASSFAGDTEAFF. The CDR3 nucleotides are TGTGCCAGCAGTTTCGCAGGGGACACTGAAGCTTTCTTT.

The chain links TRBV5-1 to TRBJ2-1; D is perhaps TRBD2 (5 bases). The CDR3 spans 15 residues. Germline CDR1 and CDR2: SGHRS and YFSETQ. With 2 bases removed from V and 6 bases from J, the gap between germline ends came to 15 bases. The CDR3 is CASSFSDSGINEQFF. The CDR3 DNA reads TGCGCCAGCAGCTTTAGCGACTCGGGAATCAATGAGCAGTTCTTC.

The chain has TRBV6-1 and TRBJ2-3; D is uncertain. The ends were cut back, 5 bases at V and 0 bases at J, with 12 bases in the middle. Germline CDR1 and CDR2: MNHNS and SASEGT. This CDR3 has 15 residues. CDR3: CASSPLPVSTDTQYF. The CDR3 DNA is TGTGCCAGCAGTCCCTTACCAGTGAGCACAGATACGCAGTATTTT.

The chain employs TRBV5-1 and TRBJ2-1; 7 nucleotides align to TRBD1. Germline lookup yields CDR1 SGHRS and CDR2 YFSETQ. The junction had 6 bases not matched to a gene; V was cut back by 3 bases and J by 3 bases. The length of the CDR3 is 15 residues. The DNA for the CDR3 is TGCGCCAGCAGCTACCGACAGGGCAACTACAATGAGCAGTTCTTC. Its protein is CASSYRQGNYNEQFF.

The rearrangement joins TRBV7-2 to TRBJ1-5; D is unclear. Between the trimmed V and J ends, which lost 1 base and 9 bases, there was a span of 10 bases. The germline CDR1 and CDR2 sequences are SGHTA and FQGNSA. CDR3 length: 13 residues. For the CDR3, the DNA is TGTGCCAGCAGCTTAGATCCCGGTCGGCCCCAGCATTTT. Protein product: CASSLDPGRPQHF.

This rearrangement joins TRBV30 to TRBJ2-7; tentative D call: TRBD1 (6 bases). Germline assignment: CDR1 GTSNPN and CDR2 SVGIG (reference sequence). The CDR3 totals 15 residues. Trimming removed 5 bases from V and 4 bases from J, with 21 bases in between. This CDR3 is CAWEIVSGTIYEQYF. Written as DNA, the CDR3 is TGTGCCTGGGAAATTGTATCAGGGACAATTTACGAGCAGTACTTC.

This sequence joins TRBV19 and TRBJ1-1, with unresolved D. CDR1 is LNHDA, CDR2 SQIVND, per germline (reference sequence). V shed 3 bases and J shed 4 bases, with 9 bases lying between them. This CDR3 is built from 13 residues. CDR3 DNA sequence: TGTGCCAGTAGTATTTACTATAGCACTGAAGCTTTCTTT. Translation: CASSIYYSTEAFF.

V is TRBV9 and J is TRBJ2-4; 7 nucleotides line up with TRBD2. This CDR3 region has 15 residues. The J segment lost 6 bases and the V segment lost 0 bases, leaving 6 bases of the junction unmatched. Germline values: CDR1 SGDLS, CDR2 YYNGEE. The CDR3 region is CASSVGLAARNIQYF. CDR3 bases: TGTGCCAGCAGCGTAGGACTAGCCGCCCGAAACATTCAGTACTTC.

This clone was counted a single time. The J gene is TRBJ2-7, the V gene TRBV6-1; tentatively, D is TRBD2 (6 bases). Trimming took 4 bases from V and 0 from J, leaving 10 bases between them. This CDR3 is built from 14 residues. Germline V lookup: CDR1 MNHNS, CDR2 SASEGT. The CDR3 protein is CASSGAGSSYEQYF. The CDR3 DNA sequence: TGTGCCAGCAGTGGGGCGGGAAGCTCCTACGAGCAGTACTTC.

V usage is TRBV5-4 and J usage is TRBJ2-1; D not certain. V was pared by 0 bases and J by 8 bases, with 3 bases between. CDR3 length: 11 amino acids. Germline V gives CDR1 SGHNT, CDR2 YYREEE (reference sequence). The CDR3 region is CASSLDYEQFF. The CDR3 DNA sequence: TGTGCCAGCAGCTTGGATTATGAGCAGTTCTTC.

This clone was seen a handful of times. CDR3 sequence reads: CANPLAGGSGEKLFF. CDR3 bases: TGTGCCAACCCGCTTGCGGGGGGATCTGGTGAAAAACTGTTTTTT. The gene calls are TRBV5-8 and TRBJ1-4; D may be TRBD1 (5 bases). Looked up from germline, CDR1 is SGHTS and CDR2 is YDEGEE. V gave up 9 bases and J gave up 7 bases, with 22 bases separating them. The CDR3 length is 15 residues. The entire variable domain, with the rest obtained from reference TRBV5-8 and TRBJ1-4, is as follows: EAGVTQSPTHLIKTRGQQATLRCSPISGHTSVYWYQQALGLGLQFLLWYDEGEERNRGNFPPRFSGRQFPNYSSELNVNALELEDSALYLCANPLAGGSGEKLFFGSGTQLSVL.

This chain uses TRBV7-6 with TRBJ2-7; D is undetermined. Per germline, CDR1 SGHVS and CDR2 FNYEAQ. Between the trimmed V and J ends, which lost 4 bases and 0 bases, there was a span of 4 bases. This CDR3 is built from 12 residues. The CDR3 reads CASSSSSYEQYF. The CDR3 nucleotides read TGTGCCAGCAGCTCCAGCTCCTACGAGCAGTACTTC. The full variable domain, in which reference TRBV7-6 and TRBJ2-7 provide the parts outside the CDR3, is GAGVSQSPRYKVTKRGQDVALRCDPISGHVSLYWYRQALGQGPEFLTYFNYEAQQDKSGLPNDRFSAERPEGSISTLTIQRTEQRDSAMYRCASSSSSYEQYFGPGTRLTVT.

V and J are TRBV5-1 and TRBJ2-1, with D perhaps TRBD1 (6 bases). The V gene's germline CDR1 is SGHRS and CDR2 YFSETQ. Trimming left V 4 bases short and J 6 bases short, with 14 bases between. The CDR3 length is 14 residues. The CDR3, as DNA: TGCGCCAGCAGCGCACCCGGGACAAGCAATGAGCAGTTCTTC. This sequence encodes CASSAPGTSNEQFF.

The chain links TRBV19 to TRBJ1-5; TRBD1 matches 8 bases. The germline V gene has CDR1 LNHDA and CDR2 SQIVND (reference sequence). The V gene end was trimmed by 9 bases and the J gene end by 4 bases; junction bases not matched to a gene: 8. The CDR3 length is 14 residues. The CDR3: CASRGQGKNQPQHF. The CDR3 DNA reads TGTGCCAGCAGGGGGCAGGGGAAGAATCAGCCCCAGCATTTT. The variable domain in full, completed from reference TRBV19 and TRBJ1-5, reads DGGITQSPKYLFRKEGQNVTLSCEQNLNHDAMYWYRQDPGQGLRLIYYSQIVNDFQKGDIAEGYSVSREKKESFPLTVTSAQKNPTAFYLCASRGQGKNQPQHFGDGTRLSIL.